This T cell receptor beta chain is from a study of blood T cell repertoires in COVID-19. Study-wide context: Some COVID-19 samples were acute and others convalescent; all came from the United States, Italy and Spain. T cells, B-cell-depleted T cells, or PBMCs provided the cDNA or gDNA that served as material.

J gave up 3 bases and V 5 bases, and 11 bases lay outside the gene matches. In germline, CDR1 is SGHRS, CDR2 YFSETQ. The CDR3 is 18 amino acids. Produced via immunoSEQ multiplex PCR; TCRdb's table is partial and in-frame only. The sample yields under 140,000 clones, about 79% seen once. Sequenced input: peripheral blood. V gene TRBV5-1 combines with J gene TRBJ2-3; 14 nucleotides align to TRBD2. This receptor was taken from a woman older than 75 with active or convalescent COVID-19. The chain's CDR3 is CASSFLGLAGGSTDTQYF. The DNA of the CDR3 is TGCGCCAGCAGTTTTCTAGGACTAGCGGGAGGTAGTACAGATACGCAGTATTTT.